This TCR beta chain was documented in a study of blood T cell repertoires in COVID-19. Sequenced by immunoSEQ multiplex PCR; TCRdb stores in-frame clones only, minus some. The sample lists fewer than 110,000 clones; roughly 92% were seen once. CDR3 length equals 16 residues. V was pared by 5 bases and J by 3 bases, with 20 bases between. Germline V CDR1 and CDR2: SGHRS, YFSETQ. The gene calls are TRBV5-1 and TRBJ2-5; TRBD1 might be the D (7 bases). The clonotype comes from a middle-aged man with active COVID-19. The sequencing sample was made of peripheral blood. The CDR3 is CASSFRSRDRKETQYF. The CDR3 nucleotides read TGCGCCAGCAGTTTCAGATCGCGGGACAGAAAAGAGACCCAGTACTTC.